This T cell receptor (beta chain) was observed in a study of response to subunit inactivated influenza vaccine. This clonotype occurred a few times. What it binds is unknown. Study conclusions and caveats: It was the authors' suggestion that each seasonal influenza vaccination recruits few new T cells.

TCRdb used MiXCR to reprocess the RT-PCR reads, holding one entry per CDR3 protein. The top ten hold 6.5% to 8.5% of the sample, which has 650,000 to 800,000 distinct CDR3 sequences, 11% to 15% seen once. This CDR3 spans 14 amino acids. V dropped 4 bases and J dropped 11 bases, with 21 bases sitting between them. The germline gives CDR1 SGHRS, CDR2 YFSETQ. The starting material was PBMCs from blood, obtained around 14 days before vaccination. This clonotype was sampled from a man aged 45-65 years who received an inactivated influenza vaccine. The V gene is TRBV5-1, the J gene TRBJ1-1; a possible D gene is TRBD1 (6 bases). The CDR3 reads CASSPQPPDSLAFF. CDR3 sequence (DNA): TGCGCCAGCAGCCCCCAGCCCCCGGACAGTTTGGCTTTCTTT.